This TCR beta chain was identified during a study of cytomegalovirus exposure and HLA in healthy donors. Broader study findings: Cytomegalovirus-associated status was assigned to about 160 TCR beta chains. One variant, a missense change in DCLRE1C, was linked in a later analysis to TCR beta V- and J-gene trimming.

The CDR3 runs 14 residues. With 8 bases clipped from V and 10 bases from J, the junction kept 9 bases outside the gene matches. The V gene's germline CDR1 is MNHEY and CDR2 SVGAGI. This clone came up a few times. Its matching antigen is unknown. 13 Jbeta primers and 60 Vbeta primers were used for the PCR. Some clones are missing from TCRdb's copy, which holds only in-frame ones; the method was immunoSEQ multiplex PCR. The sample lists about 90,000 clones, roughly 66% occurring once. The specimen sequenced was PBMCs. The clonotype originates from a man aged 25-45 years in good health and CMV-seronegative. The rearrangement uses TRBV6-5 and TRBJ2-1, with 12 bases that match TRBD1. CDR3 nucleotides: TGTGCCAGCGGGACAGGGGGCGCGGGTAGCGAGCAGTTCTTC. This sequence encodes CASGTGGAGSEQFF.